One sample yielded the 3 T cell receptor beta chains listed below, sequenced in a study of cytomegalovirus exposure and HLA in healthy donors. With 60 Vbeta and 13 Jbeta primers, the PCR was carried out. Clones were sequenced by immunoSEQ multiplex PCR, and TCRdb holds only the in-frame ones, with some missing. The table for this sample gives under 200,000 clones. Sequences were obtained from PBMCs. The receptors originated from a woman aged 18-35 years in good health and CMV-seropositive.

The chain joins TRBV7-2 to TRBJ2-7; D is perhaps TRBD1 (5 bases). There are 14 residues in the CDR3. The V end lost 7 bases, the J end lost 1 base, and 14 bases lay between the germline ends. CDR1 and CDR2 from the germline V gene are SGHTA and FQGNSA. The CDR3 sequence is CASTLVSGSYEQYF. In nucleotides, the CDR3 is TGTGCCAGCACCCTGGTGTCAGGGTCCTACGAGCAGTACTTC.

The V call is TRBV30, the J call TRBJ1-5, with a weak D call TRBD1 (6 bases). Deletions cut 0 bases from V and 5 bases from J, with 11 bases between. Per the germline V gene, CDR1 is GTSNPN and CDR2 is SVGIG (reference sequence). The CDR3 runs 14 residues. The CDR3 sequence is CAWSVREGDQPQHF. CDR3 DNA sequence: TGTGCCTGGAGTGTACGGGAGGGGGATCAGCCCCAGCATTTT.

The chain combines TRBV2 with TRBJ1-5; D uncertain. The CDR3 is made up of 15 amino acids. V shed 6 bases and J shed 0 bases, with 12 bases lying between them. From germline, CDR1 is SNHLY and CDR2 FYNNEI. CDR3 loop: CASRVGRASNQPQHF. The CDR3 bases are TGTGCCAGCAGGGTAGGGAGGGCTAGCAATCAGCCCCAGCATTTT.